This entry is about one T cell receptor beta chain. The target antigen is unknown. This record comes from a study of T cell repertoires in cytomegalovirus infection. Across the whole study: In the study, CMV epitopes included recently identified HLA-C-restricted and well-studied HLA-B-restricted ones. Matching HLA type, along with CMV infection, was indicated by public TCR beta signatures. Study-wide points: HLA-C-restricted, CMV-specific TCR beta clonotypes were dominant ex vivo. Cumulative frequency (of public TCR beta family members) identified carriers of CMV plus the relevant HLA.

TCRdb passed the reads through MiXCR, listing each CDR3 protein once. The data show some 940,000 distinct CDR3 sequences, with 30% to 40% seen just once and 13% held by the top ten. The CDR3 consists of 15 residues. CDR1 is LGHNT, CDR2 FRNRAP, per germline. Germline trimming cut 7 bases from V and 6 bases from J; bases unmatched to any gene: 11. Sequenced material: cultured CD8+ T cells from PBMCs, taken from culture after CMV antigen stimulation. The source of this sequence is a human donor in good health (CMV status not recorded). Some clones in this sample may be carry-over from other donors' samples. The chain links TRBV12-5 to TRBJ1-2, with TRBD1 matching over 10 bases. CDR3 amino acids: CASALTGTGVHGYTF. The CDR3 DNA reads TGTGCTAGTGCCCTAACCGGGACAGGGGTTCATGGCTACACCTTC.